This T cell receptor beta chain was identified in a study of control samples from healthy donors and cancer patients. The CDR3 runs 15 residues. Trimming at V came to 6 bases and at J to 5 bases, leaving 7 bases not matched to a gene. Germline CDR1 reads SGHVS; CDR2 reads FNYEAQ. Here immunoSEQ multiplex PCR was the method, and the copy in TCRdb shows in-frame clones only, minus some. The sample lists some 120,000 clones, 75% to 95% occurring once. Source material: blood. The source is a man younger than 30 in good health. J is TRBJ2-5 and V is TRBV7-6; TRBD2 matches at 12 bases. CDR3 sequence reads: CASSSRTSGVETQYF. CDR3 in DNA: TGTGCCAGCAGTTCTCGGACTAGCGGGGTGGAGACCCAGTACTTC.